The 26 T cell receptor beta chains below all came from one sample that was sequenced in a study of OX40 agonist ivuxolimab in advanced cancers. The data were produced by immunoSEQ multiplex PCR, yet TCRdb's version contains in-frame clones alone and is incomplete. The sample consists of approximately 100,000 clones, around 90% of them appearing once. This specimen consisted of CD4+ or CD8+ T cells sorted from blood, obtained in a trial of the OX40 agonist ivuxolimab. The receptors here all came from an adult with an advanced solid tumor such as melanoma, head and neck, liver or kidney cancer.

The chain carries TRBV18 and TRBJ2-5; 7 bases match TRBD1. Trimming removed 5 bases from V and 2 bases from J; junction bases left unmatched: 5. The CDR3 sequence is 14 residues long. Germline assignment: CDR1 KGHSH and CDR2 LQKENI. The CDR3 loop reads CASSTRQGQETQYF. The CDR3 nucleotides read TGTGCCAGCTCAACGAGACAGGGACAAGAGACCCAGTACTTC.

The V gene is TRBV18, the J gene TRBJ1-4; 7 bases are shared with TRBD1. CDR3 size: 14 residues. Germline V gene data show CDR1 as KGHSH and CDR2 as LQKENI. V trimming: 3 bases; J trimming: 7 bases; junction bases outside the gene matches: 5. CDR3 nucleotides: TGTGCCAGCTCACCTCCGGGACAGTCTGAAAAACTGTTTTTT. It yields the protein CASSPPGQSEKLFF.

The chain employs TRBV28 and TRBJ1-5; D call uncertain. V lost 4 bases and J lost 9, with 10 bases in between. CDR1 MDHEN and CDR2 SYDVKM come from the germline V gene. This CDR3 comprises 12 residues. Here the CDR3 DNA reads TGTGCCAGCAGTTCAAATCGCGCGCCCCAGCATTTT. Protein product: CASSSNRAPQHF.

The genes are TRBV11-2 and TRBJ2-5; no definite D call. The ends were cut back, 1 base at V and 3 bases at J, with 21 bases in the middle. Germline V gene data show CDR1 as SGHAT and CDR2 as FQNNGV. The length of the CDR3 is 18 residues. This chain's CDR3 is CASSLGIKSGRSEETQYF. Written as DNA, the CDR3 is TGTGCCAGCAGCTTAGGGATAAAGTCCGGACGCTCCGAAGAGACCCAGTACTTC.

This chain joins TRBV28 and TRBJ1-2; the D gene is possibly TRBD1 (6 bases). V was clipped by 5 bases and J by 4 bases, with 23 bases between them. The CDR3 totals 17 residues. The V gene's germline CDR1 is MDHEN and CDR2 SYDVKM. The CDR3 reads CASSAPQGHTPVYGYTF. As DNA, the CDR3 is TGTGCCAGCAGTGCCCCACAGGGACACACCCCCGTCTATGGCTACACCTTC.

The chain has TRBV15 and TRBJ1-6; 10 positions match TRBD1. This CDR3 is 17 amino acids long. Germline trimming cut 0 bases from V and 7 bases from J; bases unmatched to any gene: 6. CDR1 LNHNV and CDR2 YYDKDF come from the germline V gene (reference sequence). CDR3 sequence: CATSRDRVGQGNSPLHF. CDR3 coding DNA: TGTGCCACCAGCAGAGATCGGGTGGGACAGGGGAATTCACCCCTCCACTTT.

This clone was observed once. The chain recombines TRBV30 with TRBJ1-2; D possibly corresponds to TRBD1 (6 bases). V lost 0 bases and J lost 3, with 11 bases in between. Germline assignment: CDR1 GTSNPN and CDR2 SVGIG (reference sequence). The CDR3 has 14 residues. The CDR3 here is CAWSVARGDYGYTF. CDR3 in DNA: TGTGCCTGGAGTGTAGCCAGGGGAGACTATGGCTACACCTTC.

This clone has more than one count but fewer than ten. The chain carries TRBV6-5 and TRBJ1-5, with TRBD1 matching 10 bases. The CDR3 consists of 13 residues. Germline values: CDR1 MNHEY, CDR2 SVGAGI. J was trimmed by 7 bases and V by 6 bases; bases with no gene match: 3. The CDR3 protein is CASSRDRGQPQHF. The CDR3 nucleotides are TGTGCCAGCAGCAGGGACAGGGGACAGCCCCAGCATTTT.

This chain uses TRBV28 with TRBJ1-1, with D unresolved. The CDR3 has 14 amino acids. V shed 7 bases and J shed 4 bases, with 16 bases lying between them. Germline-derived CDR1 and CDR2 are MDHEN and SYDVKM. The CDR3 DNA reads as TGTGCCAGCAACCCTCCAGATGGAGCCACTGAAGCTTTCTTT. Its translation: CASNPPDGATEAFF.

The chain combines TRBV18 with TRBJ2-6; 8 bases match TRBD1. Germline CDR1 and CDR2: KGHSH and LQKENI. The CDR3 loop spans 17 amino acids. J gave up 0 bases and V 4 bases, and 5 bases lay outside the gene matches. The CDR3 here is CASSQRTGPSGANVLTF. For the CDR3, the DNA is TGTGCCAGCTCACAAAGGACAGGGCCCTCTGGGGCCAACGTCCTGACTTTC.

The J gene is TRBJ1-1, the V gene TRBV19, with 7 bases fitting TRBD1. The CDR3 runs to 14 residues. Trimming removed 4 bases from V and 4 bases from J; junction bases left unmatched: 6. CDR1 and CDR2 from the germline V gene are LNHDA and SQIVND (reference sequence). The CDR3, as DNA: TGTGCCAGTAGTACTCAGGGGGGCCGCACTGAAGCTTTCTTT. Its protein product is CASSTQGGRTEAFF.

The V call is TRBV6-6, the J call TRBJ2-2, with D perhaps being TRBD1 or TRBD2 (5 bases each). With 2 bases removed from V and 5 bases from J, the gap between germline ends came to 15 bases. This CDR3 comprises 16 residues. The V gene's germline CDR1 is MNHNY and CDR2 SVGAGI (reference sequence). DNA for the CDR3: TGTGCCAGCAGTTACCCCGCAGGGAGAGATACCGGGGAGCTGTTTTTT. Protein sequence: CASSYPAGRDTGELFF.

The CDR3 nucleotides read TGTGCCAGCAGCCCCTTTGCGGAATACGAGCAGTACTTC. Residues: CASSPFAEYEQYF. V and J are TRBV28 and TRBJ2-7; D is unclear. Germline V CDR1 and CDR2: MDHEN, SYDVKM. This CDR3 is built from 13 residues. Between the trimmed V and J ends, which lost 6 bases and 4 bases, there was a span of 13 bases.

The rearrangement uses TRBV29-1 and TRBJ1-2, with a possible D match to TRBD1 (5 bases). Germline V gene sequence: CDR1 SQVTM, CDR2 ANQGSEA. V shed 7 bases and J shed 6 bases, with 24 bases lying between them. There are 15 residues in the CDR3. The CDR3 region has the DNA TGCAGCGCGGGCCTGAAGCCAACGGGGGGAGATGGCTACACCTTC. Protein sequence: CSAGLKPTGGDGYTF.

Concerning this clone: Germline and junction disagree at one end, which may indicate a read error. This chain connects TRBV7-9 to TRBJ2-7, with TRBD1 identical over 8 bases. The CDR3 has 10 residues. Germline CDR1 is SEHNR and CDR2 is FQNEAQ (reference sequence). The CDR3 bases are TGTGCCAGCACGGGACAGGAGCCAAACTTC. This encodes CASTGQEPNF.

The chain is built from TRBV30 and TRBJ1-3; D is uncertain. CDR1 GTSNPN and CDR2 SVGIG come from the germline V gene (reference sequence). V was pared by 4 bases and J by 0 bases, with 10 bases between. The CDR3 covers 14 residues. CDR3 amino acids: CAWKRVSSGNTIYF. CDR3 nucleotide sequence: TGTGCCTGGAAGAGAGTGAGCTCTGGAAACACCATATATTTT.

The rearrangement joins TRBV4-3 to TRBJ2-2, with 10 bases aligning to TRBD1. The CDR3 is 16 residues long. V trimming: 4 bases; J trimming: 5 bases; junction bases outside the gene matches: 7. CDR1 is LGHNA and CDR2 is YSLEER in the germline V gene. CDR3 in amino acids: CASSRQTGGVTGELFF. DNA for the CDR3: TGCGCCAGCAGCCGGCAGACAGGGGGCGTGACCGGGGAGCTGTTTTTT.

V and J are TRBV28 and TRBJ1-5; no firm D call. Germline V CDR1 and CDR2: MDHEN, SYDVKM. Deletions cut 3 bases from V and 0 bases from J, with 9 bases between. The CDR3 consists of 15 residues. CDR3 loop: CASSFLSYSNQPQHF. Written as DNA, the CDR3 is TGTGCCAGCAGTTTTCTGTCCTATAGCAATCAGCCCCAGCATTTT.

The rearrangement uses TRBV19 and TRBJ1-1, with a weak D call TRBD1 (5 bases). This CDR3 region has 16 residues. CDR1 is LNHDA and CDR2 is SQIVND in the germline V gene (reference sequence). Trimming took off 7 bases at V and 0 bases at J, with 18 bases between the two ends. CDR3 nucleotide sequence: TGTGCCAGTACCTCCCGGGGACGGGCAATGAACACTGAAGCTTTCTTT. This codes for CASTSRGRAMNTEAFF.

This chain joins TRBV12-5 and TRBJ2-3; 12 bases map to TRBD2. V gave up 7 bases and J gave up 1 base; unmatched junction bases: 12. CDR1 is LGHNT, CDR2 FRNRAP, per germline. The CDR3 consists of 18 residues. Here the CDR3 reads CASASRLAGARGTDTQYF. CDR3 coding DNA: TGTGCTAGTGCTTCGCGACTAGCGGGGGCCCGCGGCACAGATACGCAGTATTTT. Looking up the rest from reference TRBV12-5 and TRBJ2-3 gives the full variable domain: DARVTQTPRHKVTEMGQEVTMRCQPILGHNTVFWYRQTMMQGLELLAYFRNRAPLDDSGMPKDRFSAEMPDATLATLKIQPSEPRDSAVYFCASASRLAGARGTDTQYFGPGTRLTVL.

Points on this clone: Other nucleotide sequences from this sample produce the same CDR3. The genes are TRBV5-1 and TRBJ1-3; perhaps TRBD1 as D (5 bases). Germline-derived CDR1 and CDR2 are SGHRS and YFSETQ. V was trimmed by 1 base and J by 1 base, leaving 6 bases between them. The CDR3 is 14 amino acids. The CDR3 reads CASSLQGSGNTIYF. CDR3 sequence (DNA): TGCGCCAGCAGCTTGCAGGGTTCTGGAAACACCATATATTTT. Using reference TRBV5-1 and TRBJ1-3 for the parts outside the CDR3, the full variable domain is KAGVTQTPRYLIKTRGQQVTLSCSPISGHRSVSWYQQTPGQGLQFLFEYFSETQRNKGNFPGRFSGRQFSNSRSEMNVSTLELGDSALYLCASSLQGSGNTIYFGEGSWLTVV.

The chain employs TRBV20-1 and TRBJ2-1; D gene ambiguous. Between the trimmed V and J ends, which lost 5 bases and 6 bases, there was a span of 5 bases. Germline CDR1 reads DFQATT; CDR2 reads SNEGSKA (reference sequence). This CDR3 has 10 amino acids. CDR3 DNA sequence: TGCAGTGCTGCCCGCAATGAGCAGTTCTTC. As protein: CSAARNEQFF.

The chain couples TRBV28 to TRBJ1-1, with D uncertain. The germline CDR1 and CDR2 sequences are MDHEN and SYDVKM. Trimming removed 7 bases at V and 0 bases at J, with 12 bases between. This CDR3 has 14 residues. CDR3 residues: CASNTPILNTEAFF. CDR3 bases: TGTGCCAGCAATACACCGATTTTGAACACTGAAGCTTTCTTT.

V gene TRBV30 combines with J gene TRBJ2-3; 11 bases are shared with TRBD2. CDR3 length: 15 residues. Germline V gives CDR1 GTSNPN, CDR2 SVGIG (reference sequence). J was trimmed by 0 bases and V by 3 bases; bases with no gene match: 2. The CDR3 DNA follows: TGTGCCTGGAGGGGACTAGCGGTTAGCACAGATACGCAGTATTTT. Translating it yields CAWRGLAVSTDTQYF.

The CDR3 DNA follows: TGTGCCAGCAGTCCCGACAATGAGCAGTTCTTC. Protein sequence: CASSPDNEQFF. V gene TRBV2 combines with J gene TRBJ2-1; D is unclear. The V and J ends lost 5 bases and 5 bases respectively, with 4 bases between them. This CDR3 has 11 amino acids. CDR1 is SNHLY and CDR2 is FYNNEI in the germline V gene.

This chain connects TRBV4-3 to TRBJ2-3; 9 nucleotides agree with TRBD2. This CDR3 region has 18 residues. Germline V gives CDR1 LGHNA, CDR2 YSLEER. The V segment lost 0 bases and the J segment 2 bases; nucleotides outside the gene matches: 9. CDR3 sequence reads: CASSQDTRLAGLTDTQYF. CDR3 DNA: TGCGCCAGCAGCCAAGATACGAGGCTAGCGGGGCTCACAGATACGCAGTATTTT.